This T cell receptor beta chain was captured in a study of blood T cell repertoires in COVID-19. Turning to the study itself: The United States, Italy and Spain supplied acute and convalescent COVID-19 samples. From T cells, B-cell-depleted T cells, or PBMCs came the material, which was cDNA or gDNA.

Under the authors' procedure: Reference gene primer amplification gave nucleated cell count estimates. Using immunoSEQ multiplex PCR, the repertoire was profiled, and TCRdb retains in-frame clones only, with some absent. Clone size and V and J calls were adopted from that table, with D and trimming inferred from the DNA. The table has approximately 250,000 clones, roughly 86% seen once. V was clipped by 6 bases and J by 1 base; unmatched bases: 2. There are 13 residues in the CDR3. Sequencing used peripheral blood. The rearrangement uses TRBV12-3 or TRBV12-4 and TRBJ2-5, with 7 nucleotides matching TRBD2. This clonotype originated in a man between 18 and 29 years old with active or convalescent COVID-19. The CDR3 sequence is CASSKRGQETQYF. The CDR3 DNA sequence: TGTGCCAGCAGCAAGCGGGGCCAAGAGACCCAGTACTTC.